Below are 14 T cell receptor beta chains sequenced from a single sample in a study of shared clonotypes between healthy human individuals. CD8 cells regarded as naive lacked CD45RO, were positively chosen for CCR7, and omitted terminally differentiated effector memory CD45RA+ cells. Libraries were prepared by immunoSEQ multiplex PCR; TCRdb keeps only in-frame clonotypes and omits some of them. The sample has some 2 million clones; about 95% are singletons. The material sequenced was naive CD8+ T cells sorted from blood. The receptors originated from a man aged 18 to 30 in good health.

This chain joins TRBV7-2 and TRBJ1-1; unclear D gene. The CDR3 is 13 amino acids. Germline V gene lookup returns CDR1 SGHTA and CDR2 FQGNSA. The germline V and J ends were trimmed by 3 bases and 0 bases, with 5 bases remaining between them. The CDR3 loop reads CASSFDLNTEAFF. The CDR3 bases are TGTGCCAGCAGCTTTGACTTGAACACTGAAGCTTTCTTT.

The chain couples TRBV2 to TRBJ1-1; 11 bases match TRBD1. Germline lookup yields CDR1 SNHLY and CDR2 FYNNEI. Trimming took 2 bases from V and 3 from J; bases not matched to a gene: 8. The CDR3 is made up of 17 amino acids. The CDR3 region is CASSERTGGGWDTEAFF. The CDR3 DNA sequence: TGTGCCAGCAGTGAAAGGACAGGGGGCGGCTGGGACACTGAAGCTTTCTTT. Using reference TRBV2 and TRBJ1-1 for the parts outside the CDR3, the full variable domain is EPEVTQTPSHQVTQMGQEVILRCVPISNHLYFYWYRQILGQKVEFLVSFYNNEISEKSEIFDDQFSVERPDGSNFTLKIRSTKLEDSAMYFCASSERTGGGWDTEAFFGQGTRLTVV.

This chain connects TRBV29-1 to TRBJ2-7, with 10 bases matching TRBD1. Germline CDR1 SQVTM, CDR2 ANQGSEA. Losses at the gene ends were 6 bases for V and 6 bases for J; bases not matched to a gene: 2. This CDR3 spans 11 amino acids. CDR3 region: CSVRDRGEQYF. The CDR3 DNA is TGCAGCGTCCGGGACAGGGGCGAGCAGTACTTC.

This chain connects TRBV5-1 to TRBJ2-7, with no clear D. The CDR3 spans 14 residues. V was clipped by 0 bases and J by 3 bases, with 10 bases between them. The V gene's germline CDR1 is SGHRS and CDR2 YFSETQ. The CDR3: CASSLEVEDYEQYF. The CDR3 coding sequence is TGCGCCAGCAGCTTGGAAGTAGAAGACTACGAGCAGTACTTC.

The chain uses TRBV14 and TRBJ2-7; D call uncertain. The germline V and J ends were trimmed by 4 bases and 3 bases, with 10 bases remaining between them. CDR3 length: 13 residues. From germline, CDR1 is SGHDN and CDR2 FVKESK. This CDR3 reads CASSPRESYEQYF. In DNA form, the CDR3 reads TGTGCCAGCAGCCCCCGTGAAAGCTACGAGCAGTACTTC.

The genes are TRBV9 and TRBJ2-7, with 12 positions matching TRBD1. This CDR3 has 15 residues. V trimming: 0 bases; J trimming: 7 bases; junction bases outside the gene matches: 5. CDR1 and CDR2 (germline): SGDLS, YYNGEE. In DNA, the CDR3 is TGTGCCAGCAGCGTAGCGGGACAGGGGGCAGTAGAGCAGTACTTC. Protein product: CASSVAGQGAVEQYF.

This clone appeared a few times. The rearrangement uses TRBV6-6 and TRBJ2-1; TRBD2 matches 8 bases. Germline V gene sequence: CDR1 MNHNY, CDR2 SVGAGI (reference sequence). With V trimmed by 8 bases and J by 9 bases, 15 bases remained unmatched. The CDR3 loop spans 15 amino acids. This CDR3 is CASWPRAGVGSEQFF. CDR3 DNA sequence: TGTGCCAGCTGGCCGAGAGCGGGAGTAGGGAGTGAGCAGTTCTTC.

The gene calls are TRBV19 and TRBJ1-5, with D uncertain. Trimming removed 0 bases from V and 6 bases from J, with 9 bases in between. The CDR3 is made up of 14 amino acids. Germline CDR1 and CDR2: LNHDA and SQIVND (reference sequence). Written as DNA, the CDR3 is TGTGCCAGTAGTATAGAGACGGGAGGTCAGCCCCAGCATTTT. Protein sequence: CASSIETGGQPQHF.

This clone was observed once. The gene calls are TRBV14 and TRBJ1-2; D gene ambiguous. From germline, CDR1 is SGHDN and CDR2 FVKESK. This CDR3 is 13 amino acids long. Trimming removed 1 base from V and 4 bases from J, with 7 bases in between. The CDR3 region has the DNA TGTGCCAGCAGCCAAGTAGGCGGCTATGGCTACACCTTC. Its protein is CASSQVGGYGYTF.

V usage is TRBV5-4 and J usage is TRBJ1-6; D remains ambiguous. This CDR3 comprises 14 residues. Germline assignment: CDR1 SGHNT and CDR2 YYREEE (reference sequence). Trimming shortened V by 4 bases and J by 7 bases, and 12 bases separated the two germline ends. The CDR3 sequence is CASSTKVANSPLHF. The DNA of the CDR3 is TGTGCCAGCAGCACCAAGGTTGCAAATTCACCCCTCCACTTT.

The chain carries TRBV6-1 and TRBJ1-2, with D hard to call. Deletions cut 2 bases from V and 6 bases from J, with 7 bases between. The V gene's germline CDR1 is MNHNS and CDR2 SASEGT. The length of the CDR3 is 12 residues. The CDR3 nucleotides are TGTGCCAGCAGTGAACGGAGGGATGGCTACACCTTC. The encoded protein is CASSERRDGYTF.

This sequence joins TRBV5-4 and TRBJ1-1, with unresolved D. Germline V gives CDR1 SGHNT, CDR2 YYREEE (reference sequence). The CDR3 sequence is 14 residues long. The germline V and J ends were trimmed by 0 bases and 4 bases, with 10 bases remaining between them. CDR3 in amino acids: CASSLGSQLTEAFF. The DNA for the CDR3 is TGTGCCAGCAGCTTGGGAAGTCAACTCACTGAAGCTTTCTTT.

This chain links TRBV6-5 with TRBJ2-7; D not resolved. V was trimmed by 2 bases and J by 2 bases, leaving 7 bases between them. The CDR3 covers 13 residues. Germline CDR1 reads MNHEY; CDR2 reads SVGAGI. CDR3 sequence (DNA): TGTGCCAGCAGTTACGCTGAAGCCTACGAGCAGTACTTC. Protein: CASSYAEAYEQYF.

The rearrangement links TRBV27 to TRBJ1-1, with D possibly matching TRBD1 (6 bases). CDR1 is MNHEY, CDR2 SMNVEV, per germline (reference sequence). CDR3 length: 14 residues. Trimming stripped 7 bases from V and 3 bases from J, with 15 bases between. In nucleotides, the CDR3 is TGTGCCAGCAAAAGGTACAGGGAGGACACTGAAGCTTTCTTT. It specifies CASKRYREDTEAFF.